A single sample is the source of the 26 T cell receptor beta chains below, sequenced in a study of T cell repertoires in cytomegalovirus infection. These receptors are not linked to any known antigen. TCRdb re-called the reads through MiXCR, storing one row per CDR3 protein. The sample lists 100,000 or so distinct CDR3 sequences, about 31% occurring once. Here the sequenced sample was CD8+ T cells from cultured PBMCs, taken from culture after CMV antigen stimulation. All receptors come from a human donor in good health (CMV status not recorded). Some clones in this sample may be carry-over from other donors' samples.

The gene calls are TRBV7-9 and TRBJ1-1; no firm D call. With 3 bases removed from V and 0 bases from J, the gap between germline ends came to 23 bases. The CDR3 spans 19 residues. CDR1 is SEHNR, CDR2 FQNEAQ, per germline (reference sequence). CDR3 bases: TGTGCCAGCAGCTTTTTAATAGCCTGGGGATCAAACATGAACACTGAAGCTTTCTTT. Amino acid sequence: CASSFLIAWGSNMNTEAFF.

This clonotype was detected only a few times. The chain has TRBV7-6 and TRBJ2-7; 7 bases agree with TRBD2. Germline V gene lookup returns CDR1 SGHVS and CDR2 FNYEAQ. V lost 5 bases, J lost 6 bases, and 4 bases stayed unmatched. There are 12 residues in the CDR3. The CDR3 DNA follows: TGTGCCAGCAGCCAAGGGACTATCGAGCAGTACTTC. Protein: CASSQGTIEQYF.

Many counts were recorded for this clonotype. V is TRBV11-1 and J is TRBJ2-3; 7 nucleotides agree with TRBD1. The CDR3 has 15 residues. Germline trimming cut 4 bases from V and 1 base from J; bases unmatched to any gene: 5. CDR1 and CDR2 (germline): SGHAT, FQDESV (reference sequence). In nucleotides, the CDR3 is TGTGCCAGCAGCTCTCCTGACAGGGGCACAGATACGCAGTATTTT. Translating it yields CASSSPDRGTDTQYF.

There are many counts of this clonotype. The J gene is TRBJ1-5, the V gene TRBV7-9; 11 bases match TRBD1. This CDR3 is 16 amino acids long. J gave up 1 base and V 5 bases, and 4 bases lay outside the gene matches. Germline values: CDR1 SEHNR, CDR2 FQNEAQ (reference sequence). This chain's CDR3 is CASSPGTGGSNQPQHF. The CDR3 DNA follows: TGTGCCAGCAGCCCAGGGACAGGGGGGAGCAATCAGCCCCAGCATTTT.

This clonotype is categorized as medium-sized (0.01 to 0.1%). The genes are TRBV19 and TRBJ1-6; a weak D match, TRBD1 (6 bases). CDR1 and CDR2 from the germline V gene are LNHDA and SQIVND (reference sequence). The CDR3 sequence is 12 residues long. The V end lost 8 bases, the J end lost 7 bases, and 9 bases lay between the germline ends. In DNA form, the CDR3 reads TGTGCCAGTCATACAGGGAATTCACCCCTCCACTTT. Translating it yields CASHTGNSPLHF.

There are many counts of this clonotype. The V gene is TRBV2, the J gene TRBJ2-2; TRBD1 or TRBD2 may be the D gene (5 bases each). CDR3 length equals 12 residues. The germline gives CDR1 SNHLY, CDR2 FYNNEI. V was trimmed by 9 bases and J by 4 bases, leaving 9 bases between them. For the CDR3, the DNA is TGTGCCAGGGGGGATCTCACCGGGGAGCTGTTTTTT. Residues: CARGDLTGELFF.

As regards this clonotype: Its ends do not fully match the called genes, so a read error is possible. The V call is TRBV13, the J call TRBJ1-1, with D possibly TRBD1 on 6 matching bases. Germline CDR1 reads PRHDT; CDR2 reads FYEKMQ (reference sequence). The length of the CDR3 is 14 residues. The CDR3 bases are TGTGCCAGCAGCTTCCGGACAGCGAACACTGAAGCTTGCTTT. Encoded protein: CASSFRTANTEACF.

Ten or more counts support this clonotype. The chain links TRBV6-2 or TRBV6-3 to TRBJ1-5, with a possible D match to TRBD1 (5 bases). Trimming stripped 4 bases from V and 4 bases from J, with 17 bases between. CDR1 is MNHEY and CDR2 is SVGEGT in the germline V gene. The CDR3 extends over 16 amino acids. The CDR3 nucleotides are TGTGCCAGCAGTTCCCTTCTGGGGCGAATTAATCAGCCCCAGCATTTT. It specifies CASSSLLGRINQPQHF.

This clonotype was counted at least ten times. The chain couples TRBV7-4 to TRBJ1-2; the D is unclear. The CDR3 extends over 17 amino acids. V was pared by 4 bases and J by 5 bases, with 23 bases between. CDR1 is SGHVT and CDR2 is SQSDAQ in the germline V gene. CDR3 loop: CASSSPGSTQEGYGYTF. CDR3 DNA: TGTGCCAGCAGCTCGCCGGGATCTACTCAAGAAGGGTATGGCTACACCTTC.

The genes are TRBV27 and TRBJ2-7, with D maybe TRBD1 (5 bases). Trimming cost V 2 bases and J 0 bases, with 14 bases left between them. The germline V gene has CDR1 MNHEY and CDR2 SMNVEV (reference sequence). This CDR3 region has 16 residues. CDR3 protein: CASSLSTGDRSYEQYF. CDR3 sequence (DNA): TGTGCCAGCAGTTTAAGTACAGGCGATCGCTCCTACGAGCAGTACTTC.

In this sample, this clonotype turned up a few times. The chain is built from TRBV7-2 and TRBJ2-5, with TRBD1 matching over 7 bases. Per germline, CDR1 SGHTA and CDR2 FQGNSA. The V and J ends lost 4 bases and 3 bases, in that order; junction bases with no gene match: 11. The CDR3 covers 16 residues. The CDR3 coding sequence is TGTGCCAGCAGCTGGCCCCTGACAGGGTCGGAAGAGACCCAGTACTTC. This codes for CASSWPLTGSEETQYF.

This clonotype was observed a handful of times. This chain uses TRBV5-1 with TRBJ2-7; 8 positions match TRBD1. The CDR3 has 16 amino acids. V trimming: 3 bases; J trimming: 2 bases; junction bases outside the gene matches: 10. Germline V CDR1 and CDR2: SGHRS, YFSETQ. The CDR3 DNA is TGCGCCAGCAGCTGGACAGGGACTCTTAATACCTACGAGCAGTACTTC. Translating gives CASSWTGTLNTYEQYF.

V and J are TRBV20-1 and TRBJ2-7; D perhaps matches TRBD1 (6 bases). CDR3 size: 14 residues. Germline V lookup: CDR1 DFQATT, CDR2 SNEGSKA (reference sequence). Trimming removed 0 bases from V and 4 bases from J, with 13 bases in between. CDR3 sequence (DNA): TGCAGTGCTAGAGATCAGGGGTTGGGTTACGAGCAGTACTTC. This sequence encodes CSARDQGLGYEQYF.

The chain's CDR3 is CAWSPTSSYEQYF. DNA for the CDR3: TGTGCCTGGAGTCCGACTAGCAGTTACGAGCAGTACTTC. This chain links TRBV30 with TRBJ2-7; 7 bases align to TRBD2. CDR1 is GTSNPN and CDR2 is SVGIG in the germline V gene (reference sequence). V shed 2 bases, J shed 4 bases, and the junction held 5 bases outside the gene matches. This CDR3 region has 13 residues. Full variable domain (outside the CDR3, taken from reference TRBV30 and TRBJ2-7): SQTIHQWPATLVQPVGSPLSLECTVEGTSNPNLYWYRQAAGRGLQLLFYSVGIGQISSEVPQNLSASRPQDRQFILSSKKLLLSDSGFYLCAWSPTSSYEQYFGPGTRLTVT.

This clonotype has a count of ten or more. V usage is TRBV2 and J usage is TRBJ2-3; D gene ambiguous. The V end lost 4 bases, the J end lost 3 bases, and 8 bases lay between the germline ends. CDR1 and CDR2 from the germline V gene are SNHLY and FYNNEI. CDR3 length: 13 residues. This CDR3 is CASSVAGTDTQYF. The CDR3 nucleotides read TGTGCCAGCAGTGTAGCCGGGACAGATACGCAGTATTTT.

This sequence joins TRBV7-2 and TRBJ1-3, with 7 bases lining up with TRBD1. After removal of 3 bases from V and 0 bases from J, the junction contained 2 bases not matched to a gene. The CDR3 is 15 amino acids. Germline-derived CDR1 and CDR2 are SGHTA and FQGNSA. CDR3 sequence: CASSFRGASGNTIYF. As DNA, the CDR3 is TGTGCCAGCAGCTTCAGGGGGGCCTCTGGAAACACCATATATTTT. Combining the CDR3 with reference TRBV7-2 and TRBJ1-3 gives the whole variable domain GAGVSQSPSNKVTEKGKDVELRCDPISGHTALYWYRQSLGQGLEFLIYFQGNSAPDKSGLPSDRFSAERTGGSVSTLTIQRTQQEDSAVYLCASSFRGASGNTIYFGEGSWLTVV.

The V call is TRBV4-1, the J call TRBJ2-1; D is ambiguous. Germline V gene lookup returns CDR1 MGHRA and CDR2 YSYEKL. Trimming pared 1 base from V and 6 bases from J, leaving 13 bases between. The CDR3 covers 15 residues. CDR3: CASSQGLGSGNEQFF. CDR3 nucleotide sequence: TGCGCCAGCAGCCAAGGGCTCGGGTCAGGCAATGAGCAGTTCTTC.

In this sample, this clonotype turned up a few times. The genes are TRBV6-1 and TRBJ1-2; D ambiguous. Germline V gene sequence: CDR1 MNHNS, CDR2 SASEGT. This CDR3 has 16 residues. V was cut by 6 bases and J by 5 bases, with 22 bases left in between. CDR3 sequence (DNA): TGTGCCAGCAGCCCCCGTGTAAAGGTGGAATTTTATGGCTACACCTTC. It encodes CASSPRVKVEFYGYTF.

This clonotype was counted many times. The V call is TRBV11-2, the J call TRBJ2-1; D is possibly TRBD2 (5 bases). Germline assignment: CDR1 SGHAT and CDR2 FQNNGV. The CDR3 totals 12 residues. V lost 7 bases and J lost 2, with 6 bases in between. Written as DNA, the CDR3 is TGTGCCAGCACCGGGACCTACAATGAGCAGTTCTTC. It translates to CASTGTYNEQFF.

This clonotype has only a few counts. J is TRBJ2-3 and V is TRBV12-3 or TRBV12-4; tentatively, D is TRBD2 (6 bases). The CDR3 totals 13 residues. Trimming took 4 bases from V and 12 from J, leaving 17 bases between them. This chain's CDR3 is CASSSGPGTSQYF. Written as DNA, the CDR3 is TGTGCCAGCAGTTCCGGACCCGGGACTTCCCAGTATTTT.

The sample holds many counts of this clonotype. This chain uses TRBV5-6 with TRBJ2-2; D perhaps matches TRBD1 (6 bases). This CDR3 is 16 amino acids long. Germline lookup yields CDR1 SGHDT and CDR2 YYEEEE. Deletions cut 10 bases from V and 0 bases from J, with 19 bases between. The CDR3 loop reads CASLNGQTPNTGELFF. Written as DNA, the CDR3 is TGTGCCTCTCTCAACGGACAGACTCCGAACACCGGGGAGCTGTTTTTT.

This clonotype has a handful of counts. The genes are TRBV24-1 and TRBJ2-5; TRBD1 or TRBD2 may be the D gene (5 bases each). The CDR3 length is 16 residues. The germline V gene has CDR1 KGHDR and CDR2 SFDVKD. V lost 0 bases to trimming and J lost 1 base, with 11 bases between them. The CDR3 loop is CATSDLLSGSQETQYF. The CDR3 bases are TGTGCCACCAGTGATTTGCTTTCAGGGAGCCAAGAGACCCAGTACTTC.

The J gene is TRBJ2-1, the V gene TRBV7-6, with unresolved D. V shed 5 bases and J shed 2 bases, with 13 bases lying between them. The CDR3 has 15 amino acids. Germline CDR1 reads SGHVS; CDR2 reads FNYEAQ. The CDR3 coding sequence is TGTGCCAGCAGCCCCCCCCGGGCCGCCTACAATGAGCAGTTCTTC. It codes for CASSPPRAAYNEQFF.

The chain is built from TRBV25-1 and TRBJ2-5; 7 bases fit TRBD1. The CDR3 has 14 residues. The germline V gene has CDR1 MGHDK and CDR2 SYGVNS. Losses at the gene ends were 1 base for V and 5 bases for J; bases not matched to a gene: 4. CDR3: CASSEWDSRETQYF. CDR3 in DNA: TGTGCCAGCAGTGAATGGGACAGTAGGGAGACCCAGTACTTC.

The gene calls are TRBV11-2 and TRBJ2-2; TRBD1 matches 9 bases. From germline, CDR1 is SGHAT and CDR2 FQNNGV. The CDR3 is 15 amino acids. The trim removed 8 bases at V and 3 bases at J, leaving 7 bases unmatched. CDR3 loop: CASQPGTGYTGELFF. The CDR3 DNA reads TGTGCCAGCCAACCCGGGACAGGGTACACCGGGGAGCTGTTTTTT.

The rearrangement links TRBV12-3 or TRBV12-4 to TRBJ2-7; no firm D call. The CDR3 is 11 residues long. V was shortened by 6 bases and J by 11 bases, with 14 bases between the two germline ends. CDR3 sequence: CASSLGNKEYF. CDR3 DNA sequence: TGTGCCAGCAGCCTTGGGAACAAGGAGTACTTC.